The source of this T cell receptor (beta chain) is a study of blood T cells in healthy people across ages. The V end was cut by 7 bases, the J end by 5 bases, with 13 bases between. The CDR3 runs to 13 residues. Per the germline V gene, CDR1 is LNHDA and CDR2 is SQIVND (reference sequence). Then a second PCR, running roughly 7 to 11 cycles, was carried out with a sample-barcoded 5' primer and a J-beta primer mix. With 12 random nucleotides, a template-switch adaptor tagged each individual cDNA molecule. TCRdb redid the calling of the 5' RACE reads with MiXCR, one entry per CDR3 protein. The sample consists of some 790,000 distinct CDR3 sequences, around 26% of them appearing once. General observations from the study: Estimates of total diversity, which came from one million sequenced T cells, were considered to be underestimates. It was not known whether donors were CMV positive (a possible confounder of expanded clonotype changes).

As concerns this clonotype: Its specificity is not known.

Total RNA amounts of at least 6 micrograms were extracted per sample. The chain couples TRBV19 to TRBJ2-3, with D possibly being TRBD1 (6 bases). This clonotype originated in a woman of 80 years or more in good health. The sample comprised blood. CDR3 protein: CASTSWGRDTQYF. DNA for the CDR3: TGTGCCAGTACCTCCTGGGGGCGAGATACGCAGTATTTT.